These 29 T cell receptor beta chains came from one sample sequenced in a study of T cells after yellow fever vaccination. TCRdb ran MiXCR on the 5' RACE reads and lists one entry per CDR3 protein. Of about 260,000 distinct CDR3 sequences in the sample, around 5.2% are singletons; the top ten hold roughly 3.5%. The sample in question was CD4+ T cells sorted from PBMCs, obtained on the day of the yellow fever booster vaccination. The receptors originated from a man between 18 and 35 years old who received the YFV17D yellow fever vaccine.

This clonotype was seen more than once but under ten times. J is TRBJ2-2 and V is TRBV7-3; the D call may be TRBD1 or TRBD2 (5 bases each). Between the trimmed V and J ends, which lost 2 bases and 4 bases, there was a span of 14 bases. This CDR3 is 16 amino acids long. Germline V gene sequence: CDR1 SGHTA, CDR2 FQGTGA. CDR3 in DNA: TGTGCCAGCAGCTTATACCCGGGACCAGGCACCGGGGAGCTGTTTTTT. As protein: CASSLYPGPGTGELFF.

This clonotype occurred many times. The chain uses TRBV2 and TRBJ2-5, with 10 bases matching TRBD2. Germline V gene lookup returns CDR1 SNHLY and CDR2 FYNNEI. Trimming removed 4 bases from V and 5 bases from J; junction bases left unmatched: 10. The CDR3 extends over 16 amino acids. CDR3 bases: TGTGCCAGCAGTGGCGCTAGCGGGGGAAGAGGGGAGACCCAGTACTTC. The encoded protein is CASSGASGGRGETQYF.

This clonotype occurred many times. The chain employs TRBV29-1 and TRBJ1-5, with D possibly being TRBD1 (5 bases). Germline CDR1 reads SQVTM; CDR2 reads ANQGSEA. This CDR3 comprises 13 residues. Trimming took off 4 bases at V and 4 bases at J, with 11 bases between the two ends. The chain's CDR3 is CSVASGRNQPQHF. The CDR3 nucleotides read TGCAGCGTTGCTTCAGGGAGAAATCAGCCCCAGCATTTT. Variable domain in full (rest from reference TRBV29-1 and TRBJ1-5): SAVISQKPSRDICQRGTSLTIQCQVDSQVTMMFWYRQQPGQSLTLIATANQGSEATYESGFVIDKFPISRPNLTFSTLTVSNMSPEDSSIYLCSVASGRNQPQHFGDGTRLSIL.

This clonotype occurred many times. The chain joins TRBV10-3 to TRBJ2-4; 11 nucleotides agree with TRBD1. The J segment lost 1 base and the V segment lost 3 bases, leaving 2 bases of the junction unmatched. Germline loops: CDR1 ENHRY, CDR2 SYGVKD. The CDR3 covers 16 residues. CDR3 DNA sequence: TGTGCCATCAGTGACGGACAGGGGGCTGCCAAAAACATTCAGTACTTC. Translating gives CAISDGQGAAKNIQYF.

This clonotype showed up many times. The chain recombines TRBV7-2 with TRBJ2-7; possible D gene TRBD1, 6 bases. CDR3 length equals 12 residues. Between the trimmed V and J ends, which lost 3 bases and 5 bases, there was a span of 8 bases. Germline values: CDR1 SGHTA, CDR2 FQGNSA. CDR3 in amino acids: CASSLYRDEQYF. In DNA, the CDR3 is TGTGCCAGCAGCTTGTACAGGGACGAGCAGTACTTC.

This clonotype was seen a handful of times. The CDR3 loop is CASSQEVLAGGRNTGELFF. The CDR3 DNA sequence: TGTGCCAGCAGCCAAGAGGTCCTAGCGGGGGGCCGGAACACCGGGGAGCTGTTTTTT. V usage is TRBV3-1 and J usage is TRBJ2-2; 11 bases map to TRBD2. CDR1 is LGHDT, CDR2 YNNKEL, per germline (reference sequence). V was clipped by 0 bases and J by 1 base; unmatched bases: 7. The CDR3 spans 19 residues.

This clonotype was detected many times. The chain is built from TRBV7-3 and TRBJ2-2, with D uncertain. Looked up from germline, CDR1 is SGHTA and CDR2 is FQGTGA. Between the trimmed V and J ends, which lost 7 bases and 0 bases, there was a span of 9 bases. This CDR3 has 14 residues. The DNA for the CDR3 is TGTGCCAGCACCCGAAGCTCGAACACCGGGGAGCTGTTTTTT. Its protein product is CASTRSSNTGELFF.

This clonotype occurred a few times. This CDR3 reads CASSSHAGAGDTQYF. The CDR3 DNA sequence: TGTGCCAGCAGCTCGCACGCTGGGGCCGGGGATACGCAGTATTTT. This chain links TRBV9 with TRBJ2-3; the D gene is possibly TRBD1 (5 bases). Trimming removed 4 bases from V and 6 bases from J, with 18 bases in between. The V gene's germline CDR1 is SGDLS and CDR2 YYNGEE. The CDR3 is 15 residues long.

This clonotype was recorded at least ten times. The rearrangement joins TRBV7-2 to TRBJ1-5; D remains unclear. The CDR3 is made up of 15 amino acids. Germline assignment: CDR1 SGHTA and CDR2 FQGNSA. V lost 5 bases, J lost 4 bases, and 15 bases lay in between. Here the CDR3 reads CASSPVNGVNQPQHF. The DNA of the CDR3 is TGTGCCAGCAGCCCGGTGAACGGGGTAAATCAGCCCCAGCATTTT.

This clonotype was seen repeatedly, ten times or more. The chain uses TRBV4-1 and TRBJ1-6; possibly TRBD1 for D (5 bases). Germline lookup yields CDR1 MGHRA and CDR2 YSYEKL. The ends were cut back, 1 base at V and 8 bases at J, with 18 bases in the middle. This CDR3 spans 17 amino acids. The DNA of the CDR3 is TGCGCCAGCAGCCAAGCGACATGGGGGGAGGCTGATTCACCCCTCCACTTT. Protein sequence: CASSQATWGEADSPLHF.

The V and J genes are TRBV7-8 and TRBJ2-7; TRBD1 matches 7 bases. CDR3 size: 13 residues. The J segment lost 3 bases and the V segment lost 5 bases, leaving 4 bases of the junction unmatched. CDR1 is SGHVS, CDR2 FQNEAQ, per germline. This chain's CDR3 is CASSPRTGYEQYV. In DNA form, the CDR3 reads TGTGCCAGCAGCCCAAGGACAGGCTACGAGCAGTACGTC.

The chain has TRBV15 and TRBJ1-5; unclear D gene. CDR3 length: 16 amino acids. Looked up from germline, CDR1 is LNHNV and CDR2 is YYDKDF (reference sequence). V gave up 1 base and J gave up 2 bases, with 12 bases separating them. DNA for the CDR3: TGTGCCACCAGCAGAGGAGGGAGTCGGGGCAATCAGCCCCAGCATTTT. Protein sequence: CATSRGGSRGNQPQHF.

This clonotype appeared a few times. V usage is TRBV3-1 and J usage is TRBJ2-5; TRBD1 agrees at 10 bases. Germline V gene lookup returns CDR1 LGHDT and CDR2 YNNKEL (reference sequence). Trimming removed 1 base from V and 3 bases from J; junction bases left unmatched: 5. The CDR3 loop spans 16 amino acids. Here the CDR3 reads CASSQVAGTGEETQYF. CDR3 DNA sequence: TGTGCCAGCAGCCAAGTGGCCGGGACAGGGGAAGAGACCCAGTACTTC.

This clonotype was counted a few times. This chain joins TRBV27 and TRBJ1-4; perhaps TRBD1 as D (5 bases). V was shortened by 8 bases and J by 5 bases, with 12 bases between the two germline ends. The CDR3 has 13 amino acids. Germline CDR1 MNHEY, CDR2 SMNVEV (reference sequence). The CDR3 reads CASWDSRNEKLFF. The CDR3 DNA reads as TGTGCCAGCTGGGACTCACGGAATGAAAAACTGTTTTTT.

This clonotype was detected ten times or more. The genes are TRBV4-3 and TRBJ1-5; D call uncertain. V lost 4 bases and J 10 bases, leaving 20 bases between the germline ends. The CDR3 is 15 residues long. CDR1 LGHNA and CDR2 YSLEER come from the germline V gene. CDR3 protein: CASSRTYTPEFPQHF. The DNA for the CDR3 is TGCGCCAGCAGCCGCACCTACACCCCCGAGTTCCCCCAGCATTTT.

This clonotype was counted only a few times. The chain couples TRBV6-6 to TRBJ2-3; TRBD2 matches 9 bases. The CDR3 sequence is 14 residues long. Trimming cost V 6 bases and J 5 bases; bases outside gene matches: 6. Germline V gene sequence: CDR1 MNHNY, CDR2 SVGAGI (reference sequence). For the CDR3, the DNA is TGTGCCAGCAGCCCCCGAGCGGGGGGAGATACGCAGTATTTT. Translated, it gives CASSPRAGGDTQYF.

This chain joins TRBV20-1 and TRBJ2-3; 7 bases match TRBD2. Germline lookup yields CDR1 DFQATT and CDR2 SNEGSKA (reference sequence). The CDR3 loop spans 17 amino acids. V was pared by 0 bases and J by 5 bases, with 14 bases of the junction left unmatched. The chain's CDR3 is CSARDVDPGGGRDTQYF. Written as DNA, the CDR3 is TGCAGTGCTAGAGATGTTGACCCTGGGGGGGGAAGAGATACGCAGTATTTT.

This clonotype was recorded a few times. The CDR3 coding sequence is TGTGCCAGCTCACCAGGGAACAGCAATCAGCCCCAGCATTTT. Amino acid sequence: CASSPGNSNQPQHF. The chain carries TRBV18 and TRBJ1-5; D is ambiguous. The CDR3 has 14 residues. V was trimmed by 2 bases and J by 1 base, leaving 6 bases between them. Germline values: CDR1 KGHSH, CDR2 LQKENI.

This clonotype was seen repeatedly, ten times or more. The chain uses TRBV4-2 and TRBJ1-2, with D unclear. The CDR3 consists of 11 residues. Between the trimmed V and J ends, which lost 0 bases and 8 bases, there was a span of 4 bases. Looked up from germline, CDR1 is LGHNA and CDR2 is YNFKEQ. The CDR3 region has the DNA TGTGCCAGCAGCCAAGAAGCAGGCTACACCTTC. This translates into CASSQEAGYTF.

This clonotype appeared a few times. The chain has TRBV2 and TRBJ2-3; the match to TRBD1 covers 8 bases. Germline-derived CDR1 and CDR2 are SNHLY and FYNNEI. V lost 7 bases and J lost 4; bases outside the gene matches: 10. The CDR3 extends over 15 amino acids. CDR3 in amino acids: CASTKRAGGPDTQYF. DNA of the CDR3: TGTGCCAGCACTAAGAGGGCAGGGGGCCCAGATACGCAGTATTTT.

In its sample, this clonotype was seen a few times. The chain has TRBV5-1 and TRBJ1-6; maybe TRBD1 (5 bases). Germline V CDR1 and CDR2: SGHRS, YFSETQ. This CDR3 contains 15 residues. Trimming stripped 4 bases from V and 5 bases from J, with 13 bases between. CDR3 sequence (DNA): TGCGCCAGCAGCAAAAACGGGGCCAATAATTCACCCCTCCACTTT. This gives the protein CASSKNGANNSPLHF.

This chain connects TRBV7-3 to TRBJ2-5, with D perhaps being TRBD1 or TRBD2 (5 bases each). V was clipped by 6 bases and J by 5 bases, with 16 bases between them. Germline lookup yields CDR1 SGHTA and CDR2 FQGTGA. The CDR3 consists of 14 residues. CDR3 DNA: TGTGCCAGCAGTCGGTCCGGGGCGCGGGAGACCCAGTACTTC. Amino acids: CASSRSGARETQYF.

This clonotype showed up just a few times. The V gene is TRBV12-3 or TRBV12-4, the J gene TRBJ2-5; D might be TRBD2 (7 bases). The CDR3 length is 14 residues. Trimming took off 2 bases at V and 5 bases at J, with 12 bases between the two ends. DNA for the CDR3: TGTGCCAGCAGTTTATCGGGGGGCGACGAGACCCAGTACTTC. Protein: CASSLSGGDETQYF.

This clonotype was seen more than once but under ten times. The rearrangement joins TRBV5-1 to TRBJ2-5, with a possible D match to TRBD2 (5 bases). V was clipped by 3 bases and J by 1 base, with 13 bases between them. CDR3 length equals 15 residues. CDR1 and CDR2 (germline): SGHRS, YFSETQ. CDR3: CASSSFAGVQETQYF. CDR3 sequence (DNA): TGCGCCAGCAGCTCGTTCGCGGGTGTCCAAGAGACCCAGTACTTC.

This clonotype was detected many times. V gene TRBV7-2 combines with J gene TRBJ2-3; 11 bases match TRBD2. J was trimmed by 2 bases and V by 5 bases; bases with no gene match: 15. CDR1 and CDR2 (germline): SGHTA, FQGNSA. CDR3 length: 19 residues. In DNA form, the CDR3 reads TGTGCCAGCAGCCCCGGGTGGGCTAGCGGGGGGTCCTTCACAGATACGCAGTATTTT. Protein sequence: CASSPGWASGGSFTDTQYF.

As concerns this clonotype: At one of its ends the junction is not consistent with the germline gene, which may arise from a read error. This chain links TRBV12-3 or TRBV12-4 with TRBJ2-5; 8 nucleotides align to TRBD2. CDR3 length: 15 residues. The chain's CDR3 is CASSLGQRGPETQYF. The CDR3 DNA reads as TGTGCCAGCAGCTTAGGCCAGCGGGGGCCAGAGACCCAGTACTTC.

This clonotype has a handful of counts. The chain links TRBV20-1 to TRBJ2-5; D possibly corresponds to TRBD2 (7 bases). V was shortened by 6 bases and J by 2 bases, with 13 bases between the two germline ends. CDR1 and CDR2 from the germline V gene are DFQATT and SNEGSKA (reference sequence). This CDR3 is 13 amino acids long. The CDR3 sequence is CSASRGGQETQYF. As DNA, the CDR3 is TGCAGTGCATCGAGGGGGGGGCAAGAGACCCAGTACTTC.

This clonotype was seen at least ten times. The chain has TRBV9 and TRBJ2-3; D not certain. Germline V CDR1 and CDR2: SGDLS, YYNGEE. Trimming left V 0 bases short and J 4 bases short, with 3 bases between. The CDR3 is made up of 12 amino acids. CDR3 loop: CASSVVADTQYF. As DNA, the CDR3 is TGTGCCAGCAGCGTAGTAGCAGATACGCAGTATTTT.

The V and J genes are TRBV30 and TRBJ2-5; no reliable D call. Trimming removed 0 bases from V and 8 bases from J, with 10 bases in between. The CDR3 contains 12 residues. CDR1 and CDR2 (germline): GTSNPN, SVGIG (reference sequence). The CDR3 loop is CAWSVFGETQYF. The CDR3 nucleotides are TGTGCCTGGAGTGTATTTGGGGAAACCCAGTACTTC.